The clone carrying this T cell receptor (beta chain) occurred a few times. Its antigen is currently unknown. The data belong to a study of T cells in Graves' hyperthyroidism and ophthalmopathy. Amplification yielded TCR beta CDR3 regions, with RNA transcripts as the source. Initially, a first-round RT-PCR of the TCR CDR3 employed the HTBI primer set. MiXCR was run by TCRdb on the multiplex PCR reads, yielding one entry per CDR3 protein. The sample contains 300,000 to 450,000 distinct CDR3 sequences, around 13% of which appear only once. J gave up 6 bases and V 4 bases, and 10 bases lay outside the gene matches. CDR1 and CDR2 from the germline V gene are SGHNT and YYREEE (reference sequence). CDR3 length: 15 residues. General observations from the study: Most thyroid clonotypes that were expanded above 0.001 also turned up in blood.

This sample holds PBMCs from roughly 10 ml fresh peripheral blood. This chain connects TRBV5-4 to TRBJ2-3, with 8 positions matching TRBD2. The sequence was obtained from a woman aged 25 to 45 with Graves' ophthalmopathy. Material: blood. Here the CDR3 reads CASSAIRGGGDTQYF. The CDR3 DNA reads as TGTGCCAGCAGCGCAATCCGGGGGGGCGGGGATACGCAGTATTTT.